This T cell receptor (beta chain) came from a study of blood T cell repertoires in COVID-19 (dated by TCRdb to about 2020). With respect to the entire study: The collaborator samples originated in the United States, Italy and Spain and spanned the acute and convalescent phases of COVID-19. The repertoires were released in a freely available public database meant as a resource for research on the immune response to SARS-CoV-2. Samples were obtained from the ongoing ImmuneRACE study (first 160 participants) and from 1,200 or so subjects provided by 6 global collaborators. A de-identified subject ID, COVID-19 status, age in years and sex were almost always included in the sample metadata. The material from the prospective study consisted of cDNA or gDNA derived from T cells, B-cell-depleted T cells, or PBMCs. Deeply sampled blood TCRbeta repertoires from subjects exposed to, actively infected with, or recovered from COVID-19 were included in the dataset. Where available, HLA class I and class II types were taken from metadata supplied by the sample provider and were not determined by assay-based typing.

Collaborating institutions collected whole blood in K2EDTA tubes following their own protocols. For TCRbeta analysis, collaborator samples were shipped as frozen whole blood, as isolated PBMCs, or as DNA extracted from either sample type. The immunoSEQ Assay, a bias-controlled multiplex PCR, was used to amplify TCRbeta CDR3 regions from genomic DNA. In the source study's methods: Nucleated cell counts per sample were estimated from amplification of reference gene primers within the assay. Sequence reads were collapsed and filtered to measure the absolute abundance of every unique TCRbeta CDR3 rearrangement. For each sample, productive Simpson clonality was calculated by taking the square root of Simpson's diversity index across productive rearrangements. Drawn from immuneACCESS, this table holds only the in-frame rearrangements with V and J called that TCRdb kept. Clones are partly lost; checked studies trace under half to an unresolved V gene and leave the rest unexplained. That table is the source of V, J and clone size, and D and trimming were worked out from the DNA. For this sample the table gives roughly 100,000 clones, of which roughly 79% were detected only once. Of the sample, 8.5% to 10% is held by the ten largest clones.

On this clone itself: It lacks a known antigen. No much larger clonotype is one base removed from it; base qualities were not supplied.

The germline V gene provides CDR1 SGHTA and CDR2 FQGNSA. The CDR3 spans 18 residues, from the cysteine through the phenylalanine. The sequence is cut down to CDR3 DNA, 54 bases in frame from base 1. Relative to germline, V is missing 2 bases and J is missing 0 bases, with 9 bases of the junction outside any gene match. What the research found in general, with its limitations: Clinical and demographic metadata were provided uncurated, with the amount varying by source and participant.

The material sequenced was peripheral blood. The clonotype comes from a woman of 80 years or more with acute or convalescent COVID-19. Here the chain combines TRBV7-2 and TRBJ2-2, with TRBD1 identical over 7 junction bases. Here the CDR3 is given as CASSLRQGLASNTGELFF. The DNA sequence is as follows: TGTGCCAGCAGCTTAAGACAGGGTCTAGCCTCGAACACCGGGGAGCTGTTTTTT.